A selection of T cell receptor beta chains follows, all from one sample in a study of T cells in Graves' hyperthyroidism and ophthalmopathy. TCRdb fed the multiplex PCR reads into MiXCR, producing one record per CDR3 protein. This table has about 420,000 distinct CDR3 sequences, roughly 15% appearing once. The sample consisted of blood. The receptors here all came from a young woman with Graves' hyperthyroidism. The CDR3 runs from the conserved cysteine through the conserved F or W. A D gene is named only where the DNA matches it firmly. For some rows the clone size is stated as once, few or many, or as a class when expanded; others skip it.

d_gene	v_gene	len	abundance	j_gene	CDR3aa	CDR3nt
NA	TRBV9	13	many	TRBJ2-7	CASSPNPVDEQYF	TGTGCCAGCAGCCCCAATCCCGTGGACGAGCAGTACTTC
TRBD2	TRBV3-1	17	many	TRBJ2-5	CASSRRTSGDHTGTQYF	TGTGCCAGCAGCCGCCGGACTAGCGGGGACCACACGGGGACCCAGTACTTC
TRBD1	TRBV19	14	NA	TRBJ1-6	CASSLQGNGSPLHF	TGTGCCAGTAGCCTACAGGGGAACGGATCACCCCTCCACTTT
TRBD1	TRBV3-1	17	NA	TRBJ1-1	CASSPRSLTGVGTEAFF	TGTGCCAGCAGCCCACGGTCACTGACAGGGGTCGGCACTGAAGCTTTCTTT
TRBD2	TRBV19	14	few	TRBJ2-5	CASSTAGTEETQYF	TGTGCCAGTAGTACAGCGGGAACCGAAGAGACCCAGTACTTC
NA	TRBV27	16	many	TRBJ2-4	CASSPQHRLAKNIQYF	TGTGCCAGCAGTCCACAACACCGCCTAGCCAAAAACATTCAGTACTTC
TRBD1	TRBV25-1	15	many	TRBJ2-3	CASSFEDRDTDTQYF	TGTGCCAGCAGTTTCGAGGACAGGGATACAGATACGCAGTATTTT
NA	TRBV10-1	13	many	TRBJ2-7	CASGGVAADEQYF	TGCGCCAGCGGAGGGGTGGCCGCCGACGAGCAGTACTTC
TRBD2	TRBV2	16	many	TRBJ2-7	CASSGAPSGRGYEQYF	TGTGCCAGCAGCGGGGCTCCTAGCGGGAGGGGCTACGAGCAGTACTTC
NA	TRBV29-1	12	few	TRBJ1-2	CSVVQDNYGYTF	TGCAGCGTGGTACAGGATAACTATGGCTACACCTTC
NA	TRBV11-2	13	NA	TRBJ1-5	CASSRGFNQPQHF	TGTGCCAGCAGCCGTGGGTTCAATCAGCCCCAGCATTTT
NA	TRBV20-1	14	NA	TRBJ2-7	CSAGLGGPEYEQYF	TGCAGTGCCGGGCTGGGAGGCCCGGAGTACGAGCAGTACTTC
NA	TRBV29-1	15	NA	TRBJ2-2	CSVEGRQGGTGELFF	TGCAGCGTTGAAGGACGGCAGGGTGGCACCGGGGAGCTGTTTTTT
NA	TRBV7-8	15	many	TRBJ1-5	CASSLVPGSNQPQHF	TGTGCCAGCAGCTTAGTTCCCGGTAGTAATCAGCCCCAGCATTTT
NA	TRBV6-1	12	many	TRBJ2-1	CASQAGRNEQFF	TGTGCCAGTCAAGCGGGCCGCAATGAGCAGTTCTTC
TRBD2	TRBV24-1	13	many	TRBJ2-1	CATSDYGREGQFF	TGTGCCACCAGTGATTATGGGCGGGAGGGACAGTTCTTC
TRBD2	TRBV20-1	16	many	TRBJ2-5	CSARDLGAGGQETQYF	TGCAGTGCTAGAGATCTGGGGGCGGGAGGCCAAGAGACCCAGTACTTC
TRBD1	TRBV19	14	NA	TRBJ2-7	CASSIQGATYEQYF	TGTGCCAGTAGTATACAGGGGGCTACGTACGAGCAGTACTTC
TRBD1	TRBV27	15	many	TRBJ2-7	CASSLTGGYPYEQYF	TGTGCCAGCAGTTTGACAGGGGGATACCCCTACGAGCAGTACTTC
NA	TRBV2	15	many	TRBJ2-5	CASSTHGREGETQYF	TGTGCCAGCAGTACCCACGGGCGGGAAGGAGAGACCCAGTACTTC
NA	TRBV28	15	many	TRBJ2-6	CASRISGSGANVLTF	TGTGCCAGCAGAATTTCCGGGTCTGGGGCCAACGTCCTGACTTTC
NA	TRBV11-2	13	NA	TRBJ1-5	CASSFHSNQPQHF	TGTGCCAGCAGCTTTCATAGCAATCAGCCCCAGCATTTT
TRBD1	TRBV11-1	17	NA	TRBJ1-3	CASSDAPVRQGGNTIYF	TGTGCCAGCAGTGACGCCCCCGTACGACAGGGTGGGAACACCATATATTTT
NA	TRBV29-1	13	NA	TRBJ1-2	CSVEGGGNYGYTF	TGCAGCGTTGAAGGCGGGGGGAACTATGGCTACACCTTC
TRBD2	TRBV11-2	15	many	TRBJ2-7	CASSLELAVSYEQYF	TGTGCCAGCAGCTTAGAACTAGCGGTTTCCTACGAGCAGTACTTC
NA	TRBV7-9	15	NA	TRBJ1-4	CASSLAVRDDEKLFF	TGTGCCAGCAGCCTAGCGGTCAGGGATGATGAAAAACTGTTTTTT
NA	TRBV19	14	few	TRBJ2-3	CASSAGSYTDTQYF	TGTGCCAGTAGTGCCGGGAGCTACACAGATACGCAGTATTTT
NA	TRBV18	15	NA	TRBJ2-3	CASSPPGSTADTQYF	TGTGCCAGCTCACCCCCGGGTAGTACCGCAGATACGCAGTATTTT
NA	TRBV9	14	NA	TRBJ2-5	CASSSGTPDQTQYF	TGTGCCAGCAGCTCAGGGACCCCGGACCAGACCCAGTACTTC
TRBD1	TRBV19	16	NA	TRBJ2-3	CASSQRTGGIGDTQYF	TGTGCCAGTAGTCAGCGGACAGGGGGCATTGGAGATACGCAGTATTTT
TRBD2	TRBV7-2	16	many	TRBJ2-3	CASSFRTSGRTDTQYF	TGTGCCAGCAGCTTTAGGACTAGCGGCCGCACAGATACGCAGTATTTT
NA	TRBV19	17	NA	TRBJ1-3	CASSMTTLPQSGATIYF	TGTGCCAGTAGTATGACAACCCTGCCCCAGTCGGGAGCCACCATATATTTT
NA	TRBV6-4	14	few	TRBJ2-3	CASSLIQGMDTQYF	TGTGCCAGCAGTCTGATTCAGGGAATGGATACGCAGTATTTT
NA	TRBV10-3	16	few	TRBJ2-1	CAISDGGRIQNNEQFF	TGTGCCATCAGTGATGGGGGGAGGATACAAAACAATGAGCAGTTCTTC
NA	TRBV28	15	many	TRBJ1-1	CASRTFLGGDTEAFF	TGTGCCAGCAGGACTTTCTTGGGGGGAGACACTGAAGCTTTCTTT
NA	TRBV7-9	14	NA	TRBJ1-2	CASSEPGLTYGYTF	TGTGCCAGCAGCGAACCGGGACTGACCTATGGCTACACCTTC
NA	TRBV27	14	many	TRBJ2-7	CASSFDQSNYEQYF	TGTGCCAGCAGTTTTGACCAGTCCAACTACGAGCAGTACTTC
TRBD1	TRBV28	13	many	TRBJ1-2	CASTEQGAGGYTF	TGTGCCAGCACCGAACAGGGGGCCGGTGGCTACACCTTC
NA	TRBV12-3/TRBV12-4	14	many	TRBJ2-5	CASSRLPEQETQYF	TGTGCCAGCAGTCGACTACCTGAACAAGAGACCCAGTACTTC
NA	TRBV24-1	18	many	TRBJ2-1	CATSDPSPRGPAYNEQFF	TGTGCCACCAGTGATCCCTCCCCGCGAGGCCCTGCCTACAATGAGCAGTTCTTC
NA	TRBV20-1	15	few	TRBJ1-1	CSASLSTGTKTEAFF	TGCAGTGCTAGTCTATCAACCGGGACGAAGACTGAAGCTTTCTTT
NA	TRBV27	13	many	TRBJ2-7	CASSPGPRDEQYF	TGTGCCAGCAGTCCCGGCCCCAGGGACGAGCAGTACTTC
NA	TRBV20-1	13	many	TRBJ1-5	CSARADSNQPQHF	TGCAGTGCTAGGGCCGATAGCAATCAGCCCCAGCATTTT
TRBD2	TRBV11-2	15	many	TRBJ2-3	CASSLAGGPPDTQYF	TGTGCCAGCAGCTTAGCGGGAGGGCCGCCAGATACGCAGTATTTT
NA	TRBV9	15	NA	TRBJ2-7	CASSVASGSPYEQYF	TGTGCCAGCAGCGTAGCGAGCGGCTCCCCCTACGAGCAGTACTTC
NA	TRBV29-1	10	NA	TRBJ1-1	CSVAHTEAFF	TGCAGCGTTGCTCACACTGAAGCTTTCTTT
NA	TRBV7-2	13	many	TRBJ1-6	CASSYSYNSPLHF	TGTGCCAGCAGCTACAGTTATAATTCACCCCTCCACTTT
TRBD2	TRBV7-9	16	many	TRBJ2-5	CASSFPSGGRGETQYF	TGTGCCAGCAGCTTCCCGAGCGGGGGGCGGGGAGAGACCCAGTACTTC
TRBD1	TRBV6-6	15	many	TRBJ1-2	CASSYPGQGTDGYTF	TGTGCCAGCAGTTACCCGGGACAGGGGACAGATGGCTACACCTTC
NA	TRBV20-1	15	many	TRBJ1-1	CSARDPDGGNTEAFF	TGCAGTGCTAGAGATCCTGACGGGGGCAACACTGAAGCTTTCTTT
TRBD2	TRBV12-3/TRBV12-4	17	many	TRBJ2-1	CASSLRIGGRARDEQFF	TGTGCCAGCAGTTTAAGAATCGGGGGGAGGGCCAGGGATGAGCAGTTCTTC
TRBD2	TRBV6-1	17	NA	TRBJ2-7	CASTKRAIAGGPYEQYF	TGTGCCAGCACCAAAAGGGCCATAGCGGGAGGACCCTACGAGCAGTACTTC
TRBD2	TRBV12-3/TRBV12-4	14	many	TRBJ2-3	CASGLAGGLDTQYF	TGTGCCAGCGGACTAGCGGGAGGGTTAGATACGCAGTATTTT
NA	TRBV20-1	12	many	TRBJ2-7	CSASGSSWEQYF	TGCAGTGCTAGCGGCAGTTCTTGGGAGCAGTACTTC
TRBD2	TRBV6-5	15	few	TRBJ2-7	CASSYETSGINEQYF	TGTGCCAGCAGTTACGAGACTAGCGGGATAAACGAGCAGTACTTC